The 11 T cell receptor beta chains presented below share a single source sample, sequenced in a study of cytomegalovirus exposure and HLA in healthy donors (dated by TCRdb to the late 2010s). Library preparation used the immunoSEQ multiplex PCR assay. For the multiplex PCR, a mixture combining 60 forward primers for TCR Vbeta segments and 13 reverse primers for TCR Jbeta segments was used. TCRdb took this table from immuneACCESS and kept in-frame rearrangements with V and J called. Such tables lack part of the clones; where checked against another copy, unresolved V genes explain under half of the gap, and the rest is unexplained. For this sample there are 150,000 to 200,000 clones; more than 65% appear just once. Jointly, the top ten make up about 5.6% of the sample. The source material was PBMCs. The source is a woman in her 30s in good health and CMV-seropositive.

This clone occurred a few times. This chain joins TRBV28 and TRBJ2-5, with 12 bases that match TRBD2. From germline, CDR1 is MDHEN and CDR2 SYDVKM. The CDR3 sequence is 15 residues long. V dropped 4 bases and J dropped 5; count of bases not matched to a gene: 5. In nucleotides, the CDR3 is TGTGCCAGCAGTTCTCTAGCGGGAGGGTGGGAGACCCAGTACTTC. Its translation: CASSSLAGGWETQYF.

V gene TRBV29-1 combines with J gene TRBJ2-7; D gene unclear. V dropped 7 bases and J dropped 4 bases, with 14 bases sitting between them. Germline CDR1 SQVTM, CDR2 ANQGSEA. There are 12 residues in the CDR3. Here the CDR3 reads CSASSGGYEQYF. CDR3 in DNA: TGCAGCGCATCGTCGGGTGGGTACGAGCAGTACTTC.

The gene calls are TRBV6-1 and TRBJ2-3; 10 bases map to TRBD1. The junction had 7 bases not matched to a gene; V was cut back by 7 bases and J by 3 bases. The CDR3 sequence is 15 residues long. Germline CDR1 MNHNS, CDR2 SASEGT. The CDR3 region is CASIPGQGWTDTQYF. CDR3 nucleotide sequence: TGTGCCAGCATTCCGGGACAGGGGTGGACAGATACGCAGTATTTT.

This clone has more than one count but fewer than ten. The chain combines TRBV2 with TRBJ2-7; 14 bases fit TRBD2. V shed 6 bases and J 6 bases; nucleotides not matched to a gene: 7. The CDR3 covers 15 residues. Germline CDR1 reads SNHLY; CDR2 reads FYNNEI. The CDR3 DNA reads TGTGCCAGCAGGGGACTAGCGGGAGTTCGAAGCGAGCAGTACTTC. Translation gives CASRGLAGVRSEQYF.

Details on this clone: Its ends do not fully match the called genes, so a read error is possible. V is TRBV7-2 and J is TRBJ1-1, with D maybe TRBD1 (6 bases). The CDR3 contains 15 residues. Germline CDR1 is SGHTA and CDR2 is FQGNSA. The CDR3 bases are TGTGCCAGCAGTTTAGGACAGCTTATCCACACTGAAGCTTTCTTT. Translation gives CASSLGQLIHTEAFF.

This chain uses TRBV18 with TRBJ2-5; perhaps TRBD2 as D (5 bases). This CDR3 spans 15 amino acids. Germline-derived CDR1 and CDR2 are KGHSH and LQKENI. Trimming left V 7 bases short and J 5 bases short, with 20 bases between. The CDR3, as DNA: TGTGCCAGCTTTTCCCCCGCGGAGGTTGAGGAGACCCAGTACTTC. Amino acid sequence: CASFSPAEVEETQYF.

This clone was recorded only once. V usage is TRBV28 and J usage is TRBJ2-3; 12 bases line up with TRBD1. CDR1 and CDR2 (germline): MDHEN, SYDVKM. The CDR3 covers 15 residues. The V segment lost 6 bases and the J segment 5 bases; nucleotides outside the gene matches: 6. The CDR3: CASRGGTGGEDTQYF. The CDR3 DNA reads as TGTGCCAGCAGGGGGGGGACAGGGGGCGAAGATACGCAGTATTTT.

V and J are TRBV10-1 and TRBJ2-1; the D is unclear. This CDR3 comprises 13 residues. V lost 0 bases to trimming and J lost 7 bases, with 7 bases between them. Per the germline V gene, CDR1 is WNHNN and CDR2 is SYGVQD (reference sequence). This CDR3 reads CASSESGSNEQFF. The DNA of the CDR3 is TGCGCCAGCAGTGAGTCTGGCTCAAATGAGCAGTTCTTC.

The chain uses TRBV6-5 and TRBJ2-7; 10 bases are shared with TRBD2. Trimming cost V 6 bases and J 0 bases; bases outside gene matches: 2. The length of the CDR3 is 14 residues. Germline loops: CDR1 MNHEY, CDR2 SVGAGI. The CDR3 region is CASRAGGSSYEQYF. CDR3 DNA: TGTGCCAGCAGAGCGGGGGGGAGCTCCTACGAGCAGTACTTC.

The V gene is TRBV6-1, the J gene TRBJ1-1; D is possibly TRBD1 (5 bases). The CDR3 consists of 13 residues. V lost 6 bases and J lost 2, with 10 bases in between. Germline V gene lookup returns CDR1 MNHNS and CDR2 SASEGT. The CDR3 is CASSIRVNTEAFF. In nucleotides, the CDR3 is TGTGCCAGCAGCATCAGGGTTAACACTGAAGCTTTCTTT.

The V and J genes are TRBV7-3 and TRBJ2-3; 8 bases agree with TRBD1. Germline values: CDR1 SGHTA, CDR2 FQGTGA. The CDR3 runs to 15 residues. The V and J ends lost 2 bases and 0 bases, in that order; junction bases with no gene match: 1. The CDR3 bases are TGTGCCAGCAGCTTACAGGGGGCCAGCACAGATACGCAGTATTTT. Its translation: CASSLQGASTDTQYF.